Here is one T cell receptor (beta chain) with its context. Antigen unknown. The data were taken from a study of shared clonotypes between healthy human individuals. Findings of the study overall: Sampling involved blood alone; tissue repertoires likely differ. Estimated clonotype richness was generally higher in naive than memory subsets.

J was trimmed by 2 bases and V by 0 bases; bases with no gene match: 11. This CDR3 spans 19 amino acids. Germline CDR1 reads SGHRS; CDR2 reads YFSETQ. Profiling relied on immunoSEQ multiplex PCR, and the TCRdb table lists in-frame clones only, not all of them. The repertoire holds about 2 million clones, approximately 95% seen once, with more than 0.1% in the top ten. J is TRBJ2-2 and V is TRBV5-1, with 9 positions matching TRBD2. This receptor was obtained from a man between 18 and 29 years old in good health. Sequenced input: naive CD4+ T cells sorted from blood. Stated subset: CD45RA+ positively selected. For the CDR3, the DNA is TGCGCCAGCAGCTTGGCCTCGTTAGCGGGAGCCCCCAACACCGGGGAGCTGTTTTTT. Encoded protein: CASSLASLAGAPNTGELFF.